The source of this T cell receptor (beta chain) is a study of OX40 agonist ivuxolimab in advanced cancers. About the research overall: The dose-escalation cohort had hepatocellular carcinoma, melanoma, renal cell or head and neck cancer.

Profiling relied on immunoSEQ multiplex PCR, and the TCRdb table lists in-frame clones only, not all of them. The repertoire holds about 93,000 clones, with around 92% as singletons. There are 17 residues in the CDR3. Trimming stripped 5 bases from V and 0 bases from J, with 18 bases between. Per germline, CDR1 LNHDA and CDR2 SQIVND (reference sequence). The clonotype comes from an adult with an advanced solid tumor such as melanoma, head and neck, liver or kidney cancer. Sequencing used CD4+ or CD8+ T cells sorted from blood, obtained in a trial of the OX40 agonist ivuxolimab. This chain joins TRBV19 and TRBJ2-3, with D tentatively TRBD2 (5 bases). CDR3 DNA: TGTGCCAGTAGTGGAGGCGAGGGTATCCCTAGCACAGATACGCAGTATTTT. It encodes CASSGGEGIPSTDTQYF.